What follows is one T cell receptor beta chain and its context. The target antigen is unknown. The data originate from a study of shared clonotypes between healthy human individuals. Whole-study findings and limits: Shared across four donors were around 5% of the naive CD4 clonotypes. In having few donors, the study represented limited genetic and exposure-history diversity.

TCRdb's table, derived via immunoSEQ multiplex PCR, lists solely in-frame clones and lacks some. The sample lists approximately 2.5 million clones; approximately 94% were seen once. CDR3 length: 14 residues. Germline CDR1 MNHEY, CDR2 SVGAGI. V lost 2 bases, J lost 2 bases, and 10 bases lay in between. The chain is built from TRBV6-5 and TRBJ2-7; no clear D. Sequencing used naive CD4+ T cells sorted from blood. Stated subset: CD45RA+ positively selected. This receptor was taken from a man between 18 and 35 years old in good health. CDR3 coding DNA: TGTGCCAGCAGTTACCTAACGGCTACCTACGAGCAGTACTTC. It yields the protein CASSYLTATYEQYF.